This TCR beta chain was captured in a study of cytomegalovirus exposure and HLA in healthy donors. Study information: Among around 200 million T cells, an earlier analysis found 90 million to 130 million unique TCR beta sequences.

It was with 60 Vbeta and 13 Jbeta primers that the PCR ran. Here immunoSEQ multiplex PCR was the method, and the copy in TCRdb shows in-frame clones only, minus some. The table includes over 85,000 clones, about 80% detected once. Regarding donors, all were healthy bone marrow donors. Broader study findings: Some segments of the V type, notably TRBV6-2 and TRBV6-3, were excluded as indistinguishable.

Germline V gives CDR1 SEHNR, CDR2 FQNEAQ (reference sequence). The V gene lost 4 bases and the J gene lost 4 bases, with 14 bases spanning the gap. This CDR3 spans 15 amino acids. Concerning this clone itself: Antigen: not known.

The sample taken for sequencing was PBMCs. The chain is built from TRBV7-9 and TRBJ1-5; possibly TRBD1 for D (6 bases). This clonotype originated in a man aged 40-49 years in good health and CMV-seronegative. CDR3 nucleotides: TGTGCCAGCAGCTCCACGGACAGACTTAATCAGCCCCAGCATTTT. Translated, it gives CASSSTDRLNQPQHF.